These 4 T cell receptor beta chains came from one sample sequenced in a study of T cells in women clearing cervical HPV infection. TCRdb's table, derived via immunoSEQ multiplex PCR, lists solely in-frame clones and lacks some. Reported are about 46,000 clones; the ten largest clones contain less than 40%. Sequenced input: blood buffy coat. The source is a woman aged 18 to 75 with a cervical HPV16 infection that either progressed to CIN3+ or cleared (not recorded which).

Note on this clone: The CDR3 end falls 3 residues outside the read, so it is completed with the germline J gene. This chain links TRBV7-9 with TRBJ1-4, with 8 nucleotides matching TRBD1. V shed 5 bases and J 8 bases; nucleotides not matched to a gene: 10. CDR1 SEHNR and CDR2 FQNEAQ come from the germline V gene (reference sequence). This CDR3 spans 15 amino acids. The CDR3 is CASSPTGTGREKLFF. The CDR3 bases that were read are TGTGCCAGCAGCCCAACCGGGACAGGAAGAGAAAAA.

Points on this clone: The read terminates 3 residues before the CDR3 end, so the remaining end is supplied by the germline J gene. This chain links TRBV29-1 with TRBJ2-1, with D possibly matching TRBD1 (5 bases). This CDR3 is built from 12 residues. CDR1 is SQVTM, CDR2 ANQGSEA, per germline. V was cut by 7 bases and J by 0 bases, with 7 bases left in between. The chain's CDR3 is CSGGSSYNEQFF. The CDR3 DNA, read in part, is TGCAGCGGGGGCAGCTCCTACAATGAG.

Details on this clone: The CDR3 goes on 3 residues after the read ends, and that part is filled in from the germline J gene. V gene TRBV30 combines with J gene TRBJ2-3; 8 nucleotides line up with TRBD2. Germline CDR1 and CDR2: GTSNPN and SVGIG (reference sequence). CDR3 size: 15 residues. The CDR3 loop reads CAWSVAGGASETQYF. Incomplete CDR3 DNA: TGTGCCTGGAGTGTAGCCGGGGGGGCCTCTGAGACG.

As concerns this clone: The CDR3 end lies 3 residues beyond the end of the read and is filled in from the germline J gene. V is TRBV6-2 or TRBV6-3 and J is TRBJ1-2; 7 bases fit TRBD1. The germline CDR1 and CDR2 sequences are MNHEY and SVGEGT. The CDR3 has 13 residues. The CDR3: CASSHTSTGDYTF. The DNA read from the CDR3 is TGTGCCAGCAGCCATACGTCAACAGGGGAC.